Shown below are 27 T cell receptor beta chains from a single sample sequenced in a study of T cell responses to AZD1222 COVID-19 vaccine. Method: immunoSEQ multiplex PCR; TCRdb's copy keeps in-frame clones and lacks some. The sample lists 110,000 to 150,000 clones, roughly 92% occurring once. The sequencing here drew on peripheral blood, taken on day 0 of AZD1222 vaccination. The receptor source for this set is an adult in good health.

The chain links TRBV6-1 to TRBJ2-3; 8 nucleotides align to TRBD1. The V gene's germline CDR1 is MNHNS and CDR2 SASEGT. V lost 0 bases and J lost 4; bases outside the gene matches: 9. CDR3 length: 17 residues. The CDR3 nucleotides are TGTGCCAGCAGTGAAGCCGCAGGGGGCAAAGGTGCAGATACGCAGTATTTT. Its translation: CASSEAAGGKGADTQYF.

This clone was recorded once. The V and J genes are TRBV5-1 and TRBJ1-6; D is unresolved. The CDR3 runs 12 residues. Trimming stripped 2 bases from V and 9 bases from J, with 6 bases between. Germline CDR1 SGHRS, CDR2 YFSETQ. CDR3 loop: CASSFPGSPLHF. The CDR3 nucleotides are TGCGCCAGCAGCTTCCCAGGTTCACCCCTCCACTTT.

The chain carries TRBV10-2 and TRBJ2-5, with 7 bases identical to TRBD2. Germline V CDR1 and CDR2: WSHSY, SAAADI. The CDR3 is made up of 14 amino acids. V lost 8 bases and J lost 1; bases outside the gene matches: 7. DNA for the CDR3: TGCGCCAGCGGACTGGGGGGGAGCCAAGAGACCCAGTACTTC. As protein: CASGLGGSQETQYF.

The chain has TRBV5-4 and TRBJ2-7; tentatively, D is TRBD1 (8 bases). V shed 3 bases and J shed 7 bases, with 17 bases lying between them. The CDR3 runs to 14 residues. Germline V gene sequence: CDR1 SGHNT, CDR2 YYREEE (reference sequence). The CDR3 region is CASSSQGGAREQYF. Here the CDR3 DNA reads TGTGCCAGCAGCTCACAGGGGGGGGCTCGGGAGCAGTACTTC.

The CDR3 bases are TGTGCCAGCTGGGACGAAAGGGAGTGGAACACTGAAGCTTTCTTT. It yields the protein CASWDEREWNTEAFF. The chain recombines TRBV2 with TRBJ1-1; D possibly corresponds to TRBD1 (5 bases). The CDR3 is 15 amino acids. The ends were cut back, 8 bases at V and 1 base at J, with 17 bases in the middle. CDR1 and CDR2 from the germline V gene are SNHLY and FYNNEI.

The chain uses TRBV18 and TRBJ2-1, with TRBD2 identical over 7 bases. V shed 6 bases and J 3 bases; nucleotides not matched to a gene: 8. The CDR3 contains 15 residues. Germline V lookup: CDR1 KGHSH, CDR2 LQKENI. CDR3 sequence: CASSPTSAGYNEQFF. The CDR3 DNA is TGTGCCAGCTCCCCCACTAGCGCTGGCTACAATGAGCAGTTCTTC.

The chain couples TRBV5-4 to TRBJ2-7; D remains unclear. The CDR3 runs 15 residues. The V gene's germline CDR1 is SGHNT and CDR2 YYREEE (reference sequence). The V end lost 0 bases, the J end lost 6 bases, and 16 bases lay between the germline ends. The CDR3 bases are TGTGCCAGCAGCTTGGATCTTGACCCCAGTTCCGAGCAGTACTTC. This translates into CASSLDLDPSSEQYF. The full variable domain, its missing parts supplied by reference TRBV5-4 and TRBJ2-7, is ETGVTQSPTHLIKTRGQQVTLRCSSQSGHNTVSWYQQALGQGPQFIFQYYREEENGRGNFPPRFSGLQFPNYSSELNVNALELDDSALYLCASSLDLDPSSEQYFGPGTRLTVT.

The chain couples TRBV30 to TRBJ2-3; 16 bases align to TRBD2. V shed 2 bases and J 4 bases; nucleotides not matched to a gene: 6. The CDR3 is made up of 17 amino acids. CDR1 and CDR2 from the germline V gene are GTSNPN and SVGIG (reference sequence). The CDR3 sequence: CAWSISGTSGRADTQYF. CDR3 nucleotide sequence: TGTGCCTGGAGTATATCCGGGACTAGCGGGAGGGCAGATACGCAGTATTTT.

The gene calls are TRBV27 and TRBJ1-2; D perhaps matches TRBD1 (5 bases). Germline CDR1 reads MNHEY; CDR2 reads SMNVEV (reference sequence). The CDR3 totals 12 residues. V was cut by 5 bases and J by 9 bases, with 13 bases left in between. In nucleotides, the CDR3 is TGTGCCAGCAGTCCCCTTGGGACGAGCTACACCTTC. Protein product: CASSPLGTSYTF.

The V and J genes are TRBV7-3 and TRBJ1-1; no reliable D call. The CDR3 consists of 13 residues. The V end lost 3 bases, the J end lost 1 base, and 6 bases lay between the germline ends. The germline CDR1 and CDR2 sequences are SGHTA and FQGTGA. CDR3 sequence (DNA): TGTGCCAGCAGCTTGTATCAGAACACTGAAGCTTTCTTT. This codes for CASSLYQNTEAFF.

This clone has just a few counts. This chain links TRBV7-2 with TRBJ2-7; D ambiguous. V lost 2 bases, J lost 1 base, and 9 bases lay in between. The CDR3 has 14 amino acids. The V gene's germline CDR1 is SGHTA and CDR2 FQGNSA. The CDR3 here is CASSLKKGSYEQYF. Written as DNA, the CDR3 is TGTGCCAGCAGCTTAAAAAAGGGTTCCTACGAGCAGTACTTC.

J is TRBJ1-2 and V is TRBV25-1; the match to TRBD1 covers 8 bases. J gave up 4 bases and V 1 base, and 5 bases lay outside the gene matches. Germline values: CDR1 MGHDK, CDR2 SYGVNS. The CDR3 spans 15 residues. The CDR3 region has the DNA TGTGCCAGCAGTGAATCTGACAGGGGTCCCTATGGCTACACCTTC. Translating gives CASSESDRGPYGYTF.

A note on this clone: Additional DNA sequences in this sample encode the identical CDR3. This CDR3 reads CASSRGGTEAFF. DNA for the CDR3: TGTGCCAGCAGCAGGGGTGGGACTGAAGCTTTCTTT. The chain employs TRBV11-3 and TRBJ1-1; TRBD1 is a possible D gene (5 bases). Looked up from germline, CDR1 is SGHNT and CDR2 is YENEEA. CDR3 length: 12 residues. Deletions cut 5 bases from V and 5 bases from J, with 9 bases between.

The J gene is TRBJ1-5, the V gene TRBV7-2; 7 bases match TRBD1. Germline V lookup: CDR1 SGHTA, CDR2 FQGNSA. This CDR3 comprises 19 residues. The V gene end was trimmed by 2 bases and the J gene end by 1 base; junction bases not matched to a gene: 14. CDR3 residues: CASSLWAGRGTVSNQPQHF. As DNA, the CDR3 is TGTGCCAGCAGCTTATGGGCTGGTCGGGGGACAGTGAGCAATCAGCCCCAGCATTTT.

The gene calls are TRBV9 and TRBJ1-1; possible D gene TRBD1, 6 bases. Trimming took 0 bases from V and 0 from J, leaving 21 bases between them. This CDR3 is built from 19 residues. Per germline, CDR1 SGDLS and CDR2 YYNGEE. This CDR3 reads CASSVGPRTLGHLNTEAFF. Written as DNA, the CDR3 is TGTGCCAGCAGCGTAGGGCCCCGTACCTTGGGACACTTGAACACTGAAGCTTTCTTT. Full variable domain (outside the CDR3, taken from reference TRBV9 and TRBJ1-1): DSGVTQTPKHLITATGQRVTLRCSPRSGDLSVYWYQQSLDQGLQFLIQYYNGEERAKGNILERFSAQQFPDLHSELNLSSLELGDSALYFCASSVGPRTLGHLNTEAFFGQGTRLTVV.

This clone was counted ten times or more. The rearrangement joins TRBV3-1 (or the pseudogene TRBV3-2) to TRBJ1-3; no firm D call. The CDR3 is made up of 13 amino acids. V was cut by 6 bases and J by 3 bases, with 9 bases left in between. CDR1 is LGHDT, CDR2 YNNKEL, per germline (reference sequence). The CDR3 sequence: CASSPARGNTIYF. CDR3 nucleotide sequence: TGTGCCAGCAGTCCAGCCCGTGGAAACACCATATATTTT.

This chain links TRBV9 with TRBJ1-1; tentatively, D is TRBD1 (6 bases). V dropped 3 bases and J dropped 6 bases, with 18 bases sitting between them. This CDR3 contains 15 residues. The germline gives CDR1 SGDLS, CDR2 YYNGEE. The CDR3 DNA reads as TGTGCCAGCAGCGACCGGGAGGGGGAAGGGCCTGAAGCTTTCTTT. This encodes CASSDREGEGPEAFF.

The chain employs TRBV24-1 and TRBJ1-2; TRBD1 is a possible D gene (5 bases). This CDR3 comprises 16 residues. Trimming stripped 9 bases from V and 4 bases from J, with 23 bases between. Germline V CDR1 and CDR2: KGHDR, SFDVKD. CDR3 sequence (DNA): TGTGCCACCCCTCGACCCCGCCGGGGCACGGGCTATGGCTACACCTTC. The encoded protein is CATPRPRRGTGYGYTF.

This sequence joins TRBV2 and TRBJ2-6; 7 bases are shared with TRBD2. Germline lookup yields CDR1 SNHLY and CDR2 FYNNEI. This CDR3 spans 17 amino acids. V lost 4 bases to trimming and J lost 0 bases; unmatched junction nucleotides: 6. CDR3 residues: CASSGELASSGANVLTF. In nucleotides, the CDR3 is TGTGCCAGCAGTGGGGAACTAGCGAGCTCTGGGGCCAACGTCCTGACTTTC.

This chain links TRBV3-1 (or the pseudogene TRBV3-2) with TRBJ2-2; the D gene is possibly TRBD2 (5 bases). CDR1 is LGHDT, CDR2 YNNKEL, per germline (reference sequence). This CDR3 is 16 amino acids long. The ends were cut back, 3 bases at V and 4 bases at J, with 15 bases in the middle. CDR3 sequence (DNA): TGTGCCAGCAGCCATTTATACGAGGGTGGCACCGGGGAGCTGTTTTTT. Translating gives CASSHLYEGGTGELFF.

The table lists this clone with a count of one. This sequence joins TRBV5-1 and TRBJ2-7, with 14 bases identical to TRBD2. V shed 4 bases and J 3 bases; nucleotides not matched to a gene: 3. This CDR3 comprises 15 residues. Looked up from germline, CDR1 is SGHRS and CDR2 is YFSETQ. In DNA form, the CDR3 reads TGCGCCAGCAGCACTGGGACTAGCGGGAGCTACGAGCAGTACTTC. Amino acids: CASSTGTSGSYEQYF.

The V call is TRBV18, the J call TRBJ2-5; TRBD2 aligns across 10 bases. J was trimmed by 5 bases and V by 4 bases; bases with no gene match: 16. The CDR3 is 18 residues long. Germline V gene lookup returns CDR1 KGHSH and CDR2 LQKENI. CDR3 in DNA: TGTGCCAGCTCACTACTAACCCTTTCTAGCGGGAGTGGCGAGACCCAGTACTTC. This encodes CASSLLTLSSGSGETQYF. Together with reference TRBV18 and TRBJ2-5, the CDR3 gives the full variable domain: NAGVMQNPRHLVRRRGQEARLRCSPMKGHSHVYWYRQLPEEGLKFMVYLQKENIIDESGMPKERFSAEFPKEGPSILRIQQVVRGDSAAYFCASSLLTLSSGSGETQYFGPGTRLLVL.

A single count supports this clone. The chain couples TRBV19 to TRBJ1-1; TRBD1 agrees at 9 bases. CDR3 length: 15 amino acids. V lost 6 bases and J lost 1; bases outside the gene matches: 6. Germline assignment: CDR1 LNHDA and CDR2 SQIVND (reference sequence). The CDR3 sequence: CASSLRDRANTEAFF. In DNA form, the CDR3 reads TGTGCCAGTAGCCTAAGGGACAGGGCGAACACTGAAGCTTTCTTT.

The chain couples TRBV13 to TRBJ2-7; perhaps TRBD2 as D (5 bases). The CDR3 consists of 15 residues. V was cut by 5 bases and J by 7 bases, with 21 bases left in between. The germline CDR1 and CDR2 sequences are PRHDT and FYEKMQ (reference sequence). This CDR3 is CASSQLGELAAEQYF. The CDR3 nucleotides are TGTGCCAGCAGCCAGCTCGGGGAGCTCGCGGCGGAGCAGTACTTC.

This chain joins TRBV24-1 and TRBJ1-2; 7 bases fit TRBD1. V trimming: 2 bases; J trimming: 4 bases; junction bases outside the gene matches: 3. Per germline, CDR1 KGHDR and CDR2 SFDVKD. CDR3 length: 14 amino acids. The CDR3 spells CATSDSGTVYGYTF. In DNA form, the CDR3 reads TGTGCCACCAGTGATTCCGGGACAGTCTATGGCTACACCTTC.

This clone was seen just once. The chain employs TRBV2 and TRBJ2-1, with TRBD2 matching 8 bases. Trimming took 4 bases from V and 9 from J; bases not matched to a gene: 8. The V gene's germline CDR1 is SNHLY and CDR2 FYNNEI. CDR3 size: 14 residues. Written as DNA, the CDR3 is TGTGCCAGCAGTGGGAGCGGGAGCGGGGCTGAGCAGTTCTTC. This translates into CASSGSGSGAEQFF.

The genes are TRBV19 and TRBJ1-1; D call uncertain. This CDR3 has 15 amino acids. Germline-derived CDR1 and CDR2 are LNHDA and SQIVND (reference sequence). Trimming removed 6 bases at V and 7 bases at J, with 21 bases between. CDR3 nucleotides: TGTGCCAGTAGCACCCGGGAGCGAGGGATGGGTGAAGCTTTCTTT. This sequence encodes CASSTRERGMGEAFF.